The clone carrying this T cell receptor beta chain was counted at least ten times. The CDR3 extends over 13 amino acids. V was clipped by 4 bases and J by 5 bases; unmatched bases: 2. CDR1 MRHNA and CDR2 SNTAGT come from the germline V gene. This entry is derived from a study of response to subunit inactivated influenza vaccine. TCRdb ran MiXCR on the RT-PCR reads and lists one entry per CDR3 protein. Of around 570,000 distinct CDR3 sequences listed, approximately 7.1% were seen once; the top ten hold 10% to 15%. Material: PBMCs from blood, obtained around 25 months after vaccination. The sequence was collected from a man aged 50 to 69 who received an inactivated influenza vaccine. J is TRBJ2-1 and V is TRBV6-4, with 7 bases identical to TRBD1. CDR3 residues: CASSVGQNNEQFF. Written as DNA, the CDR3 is TGTGCCAGCAGTGTGGGACAGAACAATGAGCAGTTCTTC.